This T cell receptor (beta chain) was recorded in a study of T cell responses to AZD1222 COVID-19 vaccine. CDR1 and CDR2 (germline): MNHEY, SMNVEV (reference sequence). Trimming took 5 bases from V and 1 from J, leaving 14 bases between them. The CDR3 covers 15 residues. Generated by immunoSEQ multiplex PCR, the TCRdb table keeps only in-frame clones and is missing some. This sample yields about 69,000 clones, of which just over 85% are seen a single time; roughly 2.7% belongs to the top ten. Here the sequenced sample was peripheral blood, taken on day 0 of AZD1222 vaccination. J is TRBJ1-1 and V is TRBV27; the D gene is possibly TRBD1 (5 bases). This receptor was taken from an adult in good health. CDR3 region: CASSPPPGGNTEAFF. The CDR3 coding sequence is TGTGCCAGCAGTCCCCCCCCGGGGGGGAACACTGAAGCTTTCTTT.